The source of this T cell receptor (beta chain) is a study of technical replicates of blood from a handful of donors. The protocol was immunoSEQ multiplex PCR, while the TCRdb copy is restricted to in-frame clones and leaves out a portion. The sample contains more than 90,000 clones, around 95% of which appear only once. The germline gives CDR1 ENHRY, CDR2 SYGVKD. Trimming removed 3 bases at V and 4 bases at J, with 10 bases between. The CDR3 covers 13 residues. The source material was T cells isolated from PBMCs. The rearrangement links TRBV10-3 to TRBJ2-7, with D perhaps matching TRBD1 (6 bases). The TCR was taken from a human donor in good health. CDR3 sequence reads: CAISESGVYEQYF. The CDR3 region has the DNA TGTGCCATCAGTGAATCAGGGGTGTACGAGCAGTACTTC.